Described below is a single T cell receptor (beta chain) sequence and its context. Its antigen is as yet unknown. This record comes from a study of T cells in localized non-small cell lung cancer. Study conclusions and caveats: Highest T cell clonality was seen in uninvolved adjacent lung, surpassing that measured in tumor. Heterogeneity stays possible, as sequencing covered only one tumor region. A median of approximately 50 clones ranked among the top 100 in tumor appeared in adjacent lung. Higher blood T cell density tracked longer overall survival.

The CDR3 contains 17 residues. After removal of 0 bases from V and 1 base from J, the junction contained 9 bases not matched to a gene. CDR1 is SGHDT and CDR2 is YYEEEE in the germline V gene. Here immunoSEQ multiplex PCR was the method, and the copy in TCRdb shows in-frame clones only, minus some. The table lists fewer than 25,000 clones, about nine tenths of them singletons. V usage is TRBV5-6 and J usage is TRBJ1-1; 7 bases fit TRBD1. The input for sequencing was peripheral blood, taken before any cancer treatment. The receptor was isolated from a male donor aged 60 or over with stage I squamous cell lung carcinoma. The CDR3 loop is CASSLGVYRGPNTEAFF. In DNA form, the CDR3 reads TGTGCCAGCAGCTTGGGAGTCTACAGGGGCCCGAACACTGAAGCTTTCTTT. Filled out from reference TRBV5-6 and TRBJ1-1, the complete variable domain reads DAGVTQSPTHLIKTRGQQVTLRCSPKSGHDTVSWYQQALGQGPQFIFQYYEEEERQRGNFPDRFSGHQFPNYSSELNVNALLLGDSALYLCASSLGVYRGPNTEAFFGQGTRLTVV.